Listed below are T cell receptor beta chains from one sample, sequenced in a study of T cells in Graves' hyperthyroidism and ophthalmopathy. Each CDR3 protein gets one entry after TCRdb re-called the multiplex PCR reads with MiXCR. Of some 690,000 distinct CDR3 sequences in the sample, roughly 17% were seen once. The sequenced sample consisted of blood. The source is a man aged 45-65 years with Graves' hyperthyroidism. The CDR3 runs from the conserved cysteine through the conserved F or W. D genes are given only for firm matches. Clone size, where shown, is once, few, many, or a class for clones that have expanded.

clone_size d_call j_call v_call cdr3_nt cdr3_aa
many TRBD2 TRBJ2-5 TRBV18 TGTGCCAGCTCACCGGCGACGGGAGGGGGAGGAGAGACCCAGTACTTC CASSPATGGGGETQYF
few TRBD2 TRBJ2-1 TRBV13 TGTGCCAGCAGCTTACCTAGCGGGAGGGCCGCGGGGAATGAGCAGTTCTTC CASSLPSGRAAGNEQFF
few NA TRBJ1-2 TRBV12-3/TRBV12-4 TGTGCCAGCAGTTCTGACCTGGACTATGGCTACACCTTC CASSSDLDYGYTF
many TRBD1 TRBJ1-2 TRBV28 TGTGCCAGCAGCGACCTCGTCAACAGGGGGCAGGGCTATGGCTACACCTTC CASSDLVNRGQGYGYTF
NA NA TRBJ2-4 TRBV3-1 TGTGCCAGCAGCCAAGGCGGGTTCGGCATTCAGTACTTC CASSQGGFGIQYF
few TRBD2 TRBJ2-3 TRBV11-2 TGTGCCAGCAGCCGTAGCGGGTCCGTTGGAGATACGCAGTATTTT CASSRSGSVGDTQYF
NA TRBD1 TRBJ1-2 TRBV2 TGTGCCAGCAGGAAGACAGGGGTCCTTAACTATGGCTACACCTTC CASRKTGVLNYGYTF
many NA TRBJ1-1 TRBV10-3 TGTGCCATCAGGGGCGGGCACACTGAAGCTTTCTTT CAIRGGHTEAFF
NA TRBD2 TRBJ2-5 TRBV28 TGTGCCAGCAGTTTAAGGGGACTAGCGGGGGAGACCCAGTACTTC CASSLRGLAGETQYF
many NA TRBJ2-1 TRBV5-6 TGTGCCAGCAGCTTCCTAGCTCTGGGGAATGAGCAGTTCTTC CASSFLALGNEQFF
many TRBD2 TRBJ2-7 TRBV2 TGTGCCAGCAGTGTAATCCTCGGGAGGCACTACGAGCAGTACTTC CASSVILGRHYEQYF
NA TRBD1 TRBJ2-7 TRBV9 TGTGCCAGCAGCCGGACGGGACAGGCCTACGAGCAGTACTTC CASSRTGQAYEQYF
few NA TRBJ2-7 TRBV7-8 TGTGCCAGCTCAACTACGGGATCCTCATCCGAGCAGTACTTC CASSTTGSSSEQYF
many NA TRBJ2-7 TRBV5-1 TGCGCCAGCAGCTTTGATAGTTCCGACGCCGAGCAGTACTTC CASSFDSSDAEQYF
many NA TRBJ1-6 TRBV6-6 TGTGCCAGCAGTTACTCGAGGGGTAATTCACCCCTCCACTTT CASSYSRGNSPLHF
many NA TRBJ2-7 TRBV28 TGTGCCAGCAGCTCTACTAGGGACGAGCAGTACTTC CASSSTRDEQYF
NA TRBD2 TRBJ2-4 TRBV6-2/TRBV6-3 TGTGCCAGCTCCTTTAGCGGGAGGGCCGGGGACATTCAGTACTTC CASSFSGRAGDIQYF
few TRBD2 TRBJ2-1 TRBV24-1 TGTGCCACTGCGAGACTAGCGGATAGGGATGAGCAGTTCTTC CATARLADRDEQFF
many NA TRBJ1-6 TRBV7-2 TGTGCCAGCAGCTTACGTCGGGGGGGTCCGAGCTCCTATAATTCACCCCTCCACTTT CASSLRRGGPSSYNSPLHF
many TRBD2 TRBJ2-1 TRBV12-3/TRBV12-4 TGTGCCAGCTTGCCACATGGACTAGCGGGAGTAGACAATGAGCAGTTCTTC CASLPHGLAGVDNEQFF
few TRBD2 TRBJ2-6 TRBV7-2 TGTGCCAGCAGCTTAGAGCGGGAAGTGCTGGCAGGGGCCAACGTCCTGACTTTC CASSLEREVLAGANVLTF
NA TRBD1 TRBJ2-4 TRBV19 TGTGCCAGTACCTTCGGACAGGGGAGCATTCAGTACTTC CASTFGQGSIQYF
many NA TRBJ1-1 TRBV5-6 TGTGCCAGCAGAGCTCGACACTCGAACACTGAAGCTTTCTTT CASRARHSNTEAFF
many NA TRBJ2-7 TRBV2 TGTGCCAGTGTAGCCTCCTACGAGCAGTACTTC CASVASYEQYF
few TRBD1 TRBJ2-7 TRBV6-1 TGTGCCAGCTCGACCGGGACAGCCCTAGGGAACGAGCAGTACTTC CASSTGTALGNEQYF
many NA TRBJ1-2 TRBV27 TGTGCCAGCAGTTTGGGGCGATACTATGGCTACACCTTC CASSLGRYYGYTF
NA NA TRBJ1-2 TRBV5-1 TGCGCCAGCAGCTTGGGTGGACCTGGCGGTGGCTACACCTTC CASSLGGPGGGYTF
NA NA TRBJ2-7 TRBV6-6 TGTGCCAGCAGTTACTCGACCAGTAGAGACGAGCAGTACTTC CASSYSTSRDEQYF
many NA TRBJ2-5 TRBV7-9 TGTGCCAGCAGCTTACCTCCCGGGGGAACAGAGACCCAGTACTTC CASSLPPGGTETQYF
many TRBD1 TRBJ2-3 TRBV11-2 TGTGCCAGCAGCCTCGGACAGGGGACTAGCACAGATACGCAGTATTTT CASSLGQGTSTDTQYF
NA TRBD1 TRBJ1-6 TRBV12-3/TRBV12-4 TGTGCCAGCAGTCCCTCGGACAGGGAAGGTTCACCCCTCCACTTT CASSPSDREGSPLHF